The clone carrying this T cell receptor beta chain was detected many times. Its specificity is not known. This entry belongs to a study of regulatory T cells in long-lasting Graves disease. The study, taken as a whole, reports: TRBV28, TRBJ1-2 and TRBJ2-5 were segments that persistent disease favored.

The time point: persistent/refractory GD, antithyroid drugs over 5 years with positive TRAb. Construction of the TCR library relied on RNA isolated from PBMCs. The TCR beta library used iRepertoire HTBI primers with Arm-PCR amplification of CDR3. TCRdb passed the multiplex PCR reads through MiXCR, listing each CDR3 protein once. The repertoire includes roughly 400,000 distinct CDR3 sequences, around 21% of them detected once, and 20% sits in the top ten. Trimming pared 11 bases from V and 3 bases from J, leaving 8 bases between. Germline lookup yields CDR1 SEHNR and CDR2 FQNEAQ (reference sequence). This CDR3 region has 12 residues.

The receptor was derived from a female donor with Graves disease. The chain combines TRBV7-9 with TRBJ2-6, with D uncertain. The source material was peripheral blood mononuclear cells (PBMCs), sampled when the disease was refractory, from a patient treated with antithyroid drugs. The CDR3 spells CAGSDGANVLTF. DNA for the CDR3: TGTGCCGGTTCTGATGGGGCCAACGTCCTGACTTTC. The variable domain in full, with the rest retrieved from reference TRBV7-9 and TRBJ2-6, is DTGVSQNPRHKITKRGQNVTFRCDPISEHNRLYWYRQTLGQGPEFLTYFQNEAQLEKSRLLSDRFSAERPKGSFSTLEIQRTEQGDSAMYLCAGSDGANVLTFGAGSRLTVL.